What follows is one TCR beta chain and its context. Trimming removed 3 bases from V and 9 bases from J; junction bases left unmatched: 4. This CDR3 has 14 amino acids. The germline V gene encodes CDR1 SGHNT and CDR2 YYREEE (reference sequence). This record comes from a study of blood T cell repertoires in COVID-19. The protocol was immunoSEQ multiplex PCR, while the TCRdb copy is restricted to in-frame clones and leaves out a portion. The data show about 230,000 clones, roughly 80% seen once. The sequenced sample was peripheral blood. The chain recombines TRBV5-4 with TRBJ1-6, with 9 nucleotides matching TRBD1. The clonotype comes from a woman aged 70-85 years with active or convalescent COVID-19. This chain's CDR3 is CASSSPGQGSPLHF. For the CDR3, the DNA is TGTGCCAGCAGCTCACCGGGACAGGGTTCACCCCTCCACTTT.